A selection of T cell receptor beta chains follows, all from one sample in a study of cytomegalovirus exposure and HLA in healthy donors. Data came from immunoSEQ multiplex PCR; TCRdb stores just in-frame clones and leaves some out. The profile covers about 130,000 clones, with about nine tenths appearing a single time and about 6.7% taken by the ten largest. The sequenced material came from PBMCs. The receptors here all came from a woman in her 30s in good health and CMV-seropositive. Each CDR3 is given with its conserved first and last residue.

v_call	j_call	cdr3_length	cdr3_aa
TRBV5-1	TRBJ2-1	15	CASSSGTSYYNEQFF
TRBV27	TRBJ2-5	14	CASSLGGGGETQYF
TRBV14	TRBJ2-3	11	CASSHGDTQYF
TRBV6-5	TRBJ2-1	15	CASSYRLGGYNEQFF
TRBV5-1	TRBJ2-7	17	CASSLVVSLERSYEQYF
TRBV28	TRBJ1-1	15	CASRLPGTGRTEAFF
TRBV7-3	TRBJ2-3	15	CASSPGTSLPDTQYF
TRBV2	TRBJ2-1	14	CASSVLAGEVEQFF
TRBV15	TRBJ2-3	15	CATSRVAGDTDTQYF
TRBV7-3	TRBJ2-7	17	CASRRLGGRAWSYEQYF
TRBV27	TRBJ2-7	15	CASSLRAGGREEQYF
TRBV9	TRBJ1-4	16	CASSVQTGAKGEKLFF
TRBV14	TRBJ2-1	15	CASSPLGGPYNEQFF
TRBV28	TRBJ1-4	14	CAVPGGTTNEKLFF
TRBV18	TRBJ1-5	12	CASSPGGQPQHF
TRBV6-5	TRBJ2-2	13	CASRADRAGELFF
TRBV19	TRBJ2-7	14	CASSTPGLAGEQYF
TRBV7-9	TRBJ2-2	14	CASSPRTNTGELFF
TRBV4-2	TRBJ1-5	15	CASSRGADSNQPQHF
TRBV5-3	TRBJ1-2	15	CARVGWTERNYGYTF
TRBV2	TRBJ1-1	13	CASSGGRGTEAFF
TRBV6-5	TRBJ2-2	14	CASSYRGLTGELFF
TRBV4-2	TRBJ1-1	13	CASSQGQGVEAFF
TRBV6-6	TRBJ2-6	15	CASSPQGTGANVLTF
TRBV19	TRBJ2-7	17	CASSMHLAGEPSYEQYF
TRBV5-1	TRBJ2-7	14	CASSLGREAYEQYF
TRBV6-5	TRBJ1-6	14	CASSWLPGNSPLHF
TRBV27	TRBJ2-1	15	CASSLYGRDGNEQFF